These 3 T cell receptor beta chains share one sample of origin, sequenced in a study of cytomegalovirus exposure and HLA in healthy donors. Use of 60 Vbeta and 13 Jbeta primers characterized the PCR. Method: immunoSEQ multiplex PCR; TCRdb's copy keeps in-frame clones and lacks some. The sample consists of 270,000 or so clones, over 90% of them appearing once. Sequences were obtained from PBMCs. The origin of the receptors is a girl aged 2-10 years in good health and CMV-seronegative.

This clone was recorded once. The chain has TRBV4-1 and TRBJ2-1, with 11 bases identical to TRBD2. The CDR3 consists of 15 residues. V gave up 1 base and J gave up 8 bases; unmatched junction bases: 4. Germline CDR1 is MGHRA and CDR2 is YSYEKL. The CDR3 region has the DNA TGCGCCAGCAGCCAAGGACTAGCGGGAATTTATGAGCAGTTCTTC. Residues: CASSQGLAGIYEQFF.

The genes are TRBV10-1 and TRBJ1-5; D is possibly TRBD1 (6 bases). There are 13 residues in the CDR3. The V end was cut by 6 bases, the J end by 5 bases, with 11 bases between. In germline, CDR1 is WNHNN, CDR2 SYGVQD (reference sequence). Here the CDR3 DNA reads TGCGCCAGCAGCCAGGGGCGCGATCAGCCCCAGCATTTT. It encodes CASSQGRDQPQHF.

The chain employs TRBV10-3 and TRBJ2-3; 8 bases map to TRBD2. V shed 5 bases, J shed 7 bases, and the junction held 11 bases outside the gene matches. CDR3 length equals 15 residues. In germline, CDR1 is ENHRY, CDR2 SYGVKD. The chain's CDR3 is CAISLLAASLNTQYF. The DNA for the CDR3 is TGTGCCATCAGTCTACTAGCGGCATCGCTCAATACGCAGTATTTT.